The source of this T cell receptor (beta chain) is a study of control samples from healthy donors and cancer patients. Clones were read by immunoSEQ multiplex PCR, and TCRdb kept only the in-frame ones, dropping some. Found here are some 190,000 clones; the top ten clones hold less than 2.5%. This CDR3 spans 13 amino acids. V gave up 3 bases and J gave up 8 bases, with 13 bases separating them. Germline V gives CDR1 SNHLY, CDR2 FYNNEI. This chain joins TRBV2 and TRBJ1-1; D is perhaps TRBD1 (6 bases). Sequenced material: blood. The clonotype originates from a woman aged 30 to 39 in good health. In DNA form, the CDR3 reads TGTGCCAGCAGTGACTCCCGGGGACAAGAAGCTTTCTTT. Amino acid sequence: CASSDSRGQEAFF.